Following are 23 T cell receptor beta chains from one sample sequenced in a study of cytomegalovirus exposure and HLA in healthy donors. Method: immunoSEQ multiplex PCR; TCRdb's copy keeps in-frame clones and lacks some. The sample includes approximately 160,000 clones, around 85% of them seen just once. The sequenced material came from PBMCs. The receptors come from a man aged 25 to 40 in good health and CMV-seropositive.

This clone was detected once. This chain links TRBV5-1 with TRBJ2-7, with D perhaps TRBD2 (5 bases). The CDR3 extends over 14 amino acids. V lost 3 bases and J lost 0, with 10 bases in between. Germline lookup yields CDR1 SGHRS and CDR2 YFSETQ. The CDR3 here is CASSWVTSSYEQYF. CDR3 nucleotides: TGCGCCAGCAGCTGGGTTACTAGCTCCTACGAGCAGTACTTC.

The V and J genes are TRBV14 and TRBJ2-1; TRBD2 agrees at 9 bases. This CDR3 has 14 amino acids. Germline V CDR1 and CDR2: SGHDN, FVKESK. V was clipped by 4 bases and J by 9 bases; unmatched bases: 7. The CDR3 region has the DNA TGTGCCAGCAGCCTACTTAGCGGGGGTGGTGAGCAGTTCTTC. Translation: CASSLLSGGGEQFF. The entire variable domain, with the rest obtained from reference TRBV14 and TRBJ2-1, is as follows: EAGVTQFPSHSVIEKGQTVTLRCDPISGHDNLYWYRRVMGKEIKFLLHFVKESKQDESGMPNNRFLAERTGGTYSTLKVQPAELEDSGVYFCASSLLSGGGEQFFGPGTRLTVL.

J is TRBJ2-1 and V is TRBV9; 7 bases match TRBD2. With 4 bases clipped from V and 9 bases from J, the junction kept 7 bases outside the gene matches. Germline CDR1 reads SGDLS; CDR2 reads YYNGEE. The CDR3 consists of 13 residues. The chain's CDR3 is CASSPRLASEQFF. CDR3 nucleotide sequence: TGTGCCAGCAGCCCTAGACTAGCCAGTGAGCAGTTCTTC.

This clone has a single count. J is TRBJ2-2 and V is TRBV12-5, with TRBD1 identical over 7 bases. CDR1 is LGHNT, CDR2 FRNRAP, per germline. The V gene end was trimmed by 1 base and the J gene end by 2 bases; junction bases not matched to a gene: 4. The CDR3 contains 16 residues. The CDR3 here is CASGLGGTVNTGELFF. CDR3 bases: TGTGCTAGTGGTTTGGGGGGGACAGTAAACACCGGGGAGCTGTTTTTT. Combining the CDR3 with reference TRBV12-5 and TRBJ2-2 gives the whole variable domain DARVTQTPRHKVTEMGQEVTMRCQPILGHNTVFWYRQTMMQGLELLAYFRNRAPLDDSGMPKDRFSAEMPDATLATLKIQPSEPRDSAVYFCASGLGGTVNTGELFFGEGSRLTVL.

This chain uses TRBV6-1 with TRBJ2-7; D gene unclear. Deletions cut 2 bases from V and 0 bases from J, with 17 bases between. From germline, CDR1 is MNHNS and CDR2 SASEGT. This CDR3 is 17 amino acids long. The CDR3 DNA is TGTGCCAGCAGTGAACTCCAGACAATTCTGCTCTCCTACGAGCAGTACTTC. This codes for CASSELQTILLSYEQYF.

CDR3 nucleotides: TGCGCCAGCAGCCTCACGGGGAATTCCCCTCCTTCACCCCTCCACTTT. Its protein product is CASSLTGNSPPSPLHF. V usage is TRBV4-3 and J usage is TRBJ1-6, with D uncertain. The CDR3 extends over 16 amino acids. Trimming took 4 bases from V and 9 from J, leaving 19 bases between them. CDR1 is LGHNA and CDR2 is YSLEER in the germline V gene.

This chain links TRBV9 with TRBJ2-1; possible D gene TRBD2, 6 bases. The germline CDR1 and CDR2 sequences are SGDLS and YYNGEE. This CDR3 region has 12 residues. The V gene lost 6 bases and the J gene lost 6 bases, with 10 bases spanning the gap. CDR3 sequence reads: CASTRGSNEQFF. CDR3 in DNA: TGTGCCAGCACCCGGGGGTCCAATGAGCAGTTCTTC.

The V and J genes are TRBV6-5 and TRBJ2-7; 10 bases fit TRBD1. V dropped 5 bases and J dropped 6; count of bases not matched to a gene: 10. This CDR3 spans 15 amino acids. Per the germline V gene, CDR1 is MNHEY and CDR2 is SVGAGI. The CDR3 loop is CASSQSTGGGLEQYF. CDR3 nucleotide sequence: TGTGCCAGCAGTCAATCGACAGGGGGCGGCCTCGAGCAGTACTTC.

This clone has a single count. V usage is TRBV5-1 and J usage is TRBJ2-3; TRBD2 matches 8 bases. Germline V CDR1 and CDR2: SGHRS, YFSETQ. CDR3 length equals 15 residues. J lost 1 base, V lost 0 bases, and 1 base had no gene match. The DNA for the CDR3 is TGCGCCAGCAGCTTGGTCGGGGGGGGCACAGATACGCAGTATTTT. Protein sequence: CASSLVGGGTDTQYF.

The V and J genes are TRBV19 and TRBJ2-7; 8 bases line up with TRBD2. Trimming at V came to 3 bases and at J to 3 bases, leaving 4 bases not matched to a gene. The CDR3 is 14 amino acids. CDR1 is LNHDA, CDR2 SQIVND, per germline (reference sequence). This CDR3 reads CASSIWTSHYEQYF. DNA of the CDR3: TGTGCCAGTAGTATTTGGACTAGCCACTACGAGCAGTACTTC.

The chain combines TRBV27 with TRBJ1-5; possible D gene TRBD1, 5 bases. The germline gives CDR1 MNHEY, CDR2 SMNVEV (reference sequence). This CDR3 has 13 amino acids. V was shortened by 6 bases and J by 7 bases, with 13 bases between the two germline ends. The DNA of the CDR3 is TGTGCCAGCAGGTGGACACCCACCCAGCCCCAGCATTTT. Translating gives CASRWTPTQPQHF.

This sequence joins TRBV19 and TRBJ1-5; 9 bases agree with TRBD1. Per germline, CDR1 LNHDA and CDR2 SQIVND (reference sequence). The CDR3 has 17 amino acids. V shed 6 bases, J shed 0 bases, and the junction held 9 bases outside the gene matches. CDR3 bases: TGTGCCAGTAGACAGGGGGCCCGAGTCGATAGCAATCAGCCCCAGCATTTT. Protein product: CASRQGARVDSNQPQHF.

CDR3: CASSLRDRNTEAFF. The CDR3 nucleotides are TGTGCCAGCAGCCTACGGGACAGGAACACTGAAGCTTTCTTT. This chain links TRBV5-4 with TRBJ1-1; 7 bases line up with TRBD1. The germline CDR1 and CDR2 sequences are SGHNT and YYREEE (reference sequence). CDR3 size: 14 residues. Losses at the gene ends were 4 bases for V and 1 base for J; bases not matched to a gene: 4.

The sample holds one count of this clone. The CDR3 sequence is CASSQDPGGYYEQYF. The CDR3 DNA is TGCGCCAGCAGCCAAGATCCGGGGGGGTACTACGAGCAGTACTTC. The genes are TRBV4-1 and TRBJ2-7, with TRBD2 matching 8 bases. The CDR3 runs 15 residues. The V gene end was trimmed by 0 bases and the J gene end by 3 bases; junction bases not matched to a gene: 4. Germline V gene sequence: CDR1 MGHRA, CDR2 YSYEKL.

This rearrangement joins TRBV7-9 to TRBJ2-1; perhaps TRBD2 as D (5 bases). The length of the CDR3 is 12 residues. Germline assignment: CDR1 SEHNR and CDR2 FQNEAQ (reference sequence). The V end lost 2 bases, the J end lost 8 bases, and 7 bases lay between the germline ends. CDR3 amino acids: CASSLRADEQFF. DNA of the CDR3: TGTGCCAGCAGCTTAAGAGCGGATGAGCAGTTCTTC.

This chain links TRBV4-3 with TRBJ2-2; the match to TRBD1 covers 8 bases. The CDR3 has 17 amino acids. J lost 1 base, V lost 0 bases, and 4 bases had no gene match. Per the germline V gene, CDR1 is LGHNA and CDR2 is YSLEER. The CDR3 DNA reads as TGCGCCAGCAGCCAAGACCTGGACAGGGTGAACACCGGGGAGCTGTTTTTT. Protein sequence: CASSQDLDRVNTGELFF.

This chain uses TRBV2 with TRBJ1-6, with 7 bases matching TRBD1. The CDR3 contains 14 residues. V was pared by 6 bases and J by 10 bases, with 9 bases of the junction left unmatched. Germline V gene data show CDR1 as SNHLY and CDR2 as FYNNEI. The CDR3 coding sequence is TGTGCCAGCAGCGGTAGGACAGGTAGCTCACCCCTCCACTTT. It specifies CASSGRTGSSPLHF. Variable domain in full (rest from reference TRBV2 and TRBJ1-6): EPEVTQTPSHQVTQMGQEVILRCVPISNHLYFYWYRQILGQKVEFLVSFYNNEISEKSEIFDDQFSVERPDGSNFTLKIRSTKLEDSAMYFCASSGRTGSSPLHFGNGTRLTVT.

This rearrangement joins TRBV7-3 to TRBJ2-1, with 8 bases identical to TRBD2. J gave up 4 bases and V 5 bases, and 7 bases lay outside the gene matches. CDR1 and CDR2 (germline): SGHTA, FQGTGA. This CDR3 has 15 residues. The CDR3 DNA is TGTGCCAGCAGCCGGGGGGGCCCTTTATACAATGAGCAGTTCTTC. Its translation: CASSRGGPLYNEQFF. The variable domain in full, completed from reference TRBV7-3 and TRBJ2-1, reads GAGVSQTPSNKVTEKGKYVELRCDPISGHTALYWYRQSLGQGPEFLIYFQGTGAADDSGLPNDRFFAVRPEGSVSTLKIQRTERGDSAVYLCASSRGGPLYNEQFFGPGTRLTVL.

J is TRBJ2-1 and V is TRBV29-1; the D gene is possibly TRBD1 (7 bases). Germline CDR1 reads SQVTM; CDR2 reads ANQGSEA. The CDR3 extends over 12 amino acids. Trimming removed 3 bases at V and 7 bases at J, with 10 bases between. For the CDR3, the DNA is TGCAGCGTTGAGGAGGGGGCGAATGAGCAGTTCTTC. It specifies CSVEEGANEQFF.

The chain carries TRBV4-1 and TRBJ1-3, with D possibly TRBD1 on 6 matching bases. V lost 0 bases to trimming and J lost 4 bases, with 10 bases between them. CDR1 is MGHRA and CDR2 is YSYEKL in the germline V gene. The CDR3 spans 15 residues. This CDR3 is CASSQDRGLGNTIYF. CDR3 bases: TGCGCCAGCAGCCAAGACAGGGGATTGGGAAACACCATATATTTT.

This clone has just a few counts. This chain links TRBV19 with TRBJ1-1; 7 bases align to TRBD1. Looked up from germline, CDR1 is LNHDA and CDR2 is SQIVND (reference sequence). With 5 bases clipped from V and 1 base from J, the junction kept 4 bases outside the gene matches. CDR3 length: 14 residues. The CDR3 bases are TGTGCCAGTAGTGTCAGACAGGGGAACACTGAAGCTTTCTTT. It codes for CASSVRQGNTEAFF.

This clone was counted once. This CDR3 is CASSLPRGDPGTDTQYF. The CDR3 coding sequence is TGTGCCAGCAGCCTCCCCCGGGGGGACCCAGGGACAGATACGCAGTATTTT. The chain combines TRBV9 with TRBJ2-3; 7 nucleotides match TRBD2. V lost 4 bases and J lost 3; bases outside the gene matches: 14. From germline, CDR1 is SGDLS and CDR2 YYNGEE. The CDR3 has 17 residues.

The chain employs TRBV7-2 and TRBJ1-5, with a weak D call TRBD1 (6 bases). Germline V lookup: CDR1 SGHTA, CDR2 FQGNSA. V was shortened by 0 bases and J by 1 base, with 13 bases between the two germline ends. This CDR3 region has 17 residues. Here the CDR3 DNA reads TGTGCCAGCAGCTTAGCTTTGGTAGGGGGAAGCAATCAGCCCCAGCATTTT. Its translation: CASSLALVGGSNQPQHF.